Detailed here is one T cell receptor (beta chain). What it recognizes is unknown. The sample is drawn from a study of T cells after yellow fever vaccination. Across the whole study: Fractions containing few cells were prepared with SMART-Seq v4 Ultra Low Input. The study's findings and limits: Abundant bulk-derived clonotypes could contaminate FACS-sorted repertoires. Only a small proportion of the clonotypes turned up in both the CD4 and the CD8 compartments, likely arising from convergent recombination.

Germline loops: CDR1 SGHTA, CDR2 FQGNSA. This CDR3 has 15 amino acids. The V segment lost 5 bases and the J segment 10 bases; nucleotides outside the gene matches: 14. 5'RACE template switching generated TCR cDNA, adding a universal primer site and UMIs. TCRdb re-called the 5' RACE reads with MiXCR, one entry per CDR3 protein. The sample yields approximately 300,000 distinct CDR3 sequences, about 10% seen once. V is TRBV7-2 and J is TRBJ2-1; 7 nucleotides align to TRBD1. The sequencing used CD4+ T cells sorted from PBMCs, collected 45 days after the yellow fever booster vaccination. This receptor was identified in a man aged 18 to 29 who received the YFV17D yellow fever vaccine. The CDR3 sequence: CASSAGTELFREQFF. DNA for the CDR3: TGTGCCAGCAGCGCCGGGACAGAGCTCTTTCGGGAGCAGTTCTTC.